This TCR beta chain was captured in a study of regulatory T cells in long-lasting Graves disease. Study context: Graves' cases, newly diagnosed, had used antithyroid drugs under 3 months. The study, taken as a whole, reports: Relative to new patients (roughly 980), persistent patients exhibited greater sharing of public clonotypes (about 3,000).

Time point of the sample: newly diagnosed GD, antithyroid drugs for less than 3 months. The TCR library was made from RNA that had been extracted from PBMCs in TRIzol. Diagnosing Graves' disease relied on the American Thyroid Association guidelines. Enrollment of patients was through an endocrinology department in Xi'an, China. Sequencing libraries for TCR beta were prepared with iRepertoire HTBI primers and Arm-PCR of CDR3 regions. Each CDR3 protein gets one entry after TCRdb re-called the multiplex PCR reads with MiXCR. This table holds more than 300,000 distinct CDR3 sequences, 15% to 19% found once. This clonotype was recorded a few times. What it binds is unknown. Germline V gene lookup returns CDR1 KGHSH and CDR2 LQKENI. The CDR3 totals 15 residues. V lost 2 bases, J lost 0 bases, and 9 bases lay in between.

This receptor was identified in a female donor with Graves disease. Here the sequenced sample was peripheral blood mononuclear cells (PBMCs), taken at new diagnosis, from a patient treated with antithyroid drugs. The V and J genes are TRBV18 and TRBJ2-3; D unclear. The CDR3 here is CASSPMGSSTDTQYF. The CDR3 DNA reads as TGTGCCAGCTCACCAATGGGATCTAGCACAGATACGCAGTATTTT.